This TCR beta chain was sequenced in a study of blood T cell repertoires in COVID-19. The CDR3 consists of 12 residues. Germline lookup yields CDR1 LGHNT and CDR2 FRNRAP. V shed 2 bases and J shed 8 bases, with 7 bases lying between them. TCRdb keeps only in-frame clones here, not all; method: immunoSEQ multiplex PCR. The data contain fewer than 300,000 clones, approximately 89% of them singletons. This clonotype was obtained from a woman aged 45 to 65 with acute or convalescent COVID-19. Specimen: peripheral blood. The gene calls are TRBV12-5 and TRBJ2-1; a possible D gene is TRBD2 (6 bases). CDR3 amino acids: CASGLPGDEQFF. The DNA for the CDR3 is TGTGCTAGTGGTTTGCCGGGGGATGAGCAGTTCTTC.